Presented here are 29 T cell receptor beta chains from one specimen sequenced in a study of CD8+CD57+ T cells in acquired aplastic anemia (dated by TCRdb to 2016 to 2018). Sequencing relied on an Illumina HiSeq 2000. Genomic DNA was used as template for profiling of TCR beta VDJ combinations and CDR3 sequences. Clones were called with MiXCR by TCRdb after fastp trimmed the public reads at Q25, and only in-frame beta chains were retained. Identical CDR3 protein sequences are pooled into one entry, listed with their most common genes and DNA. This sample is represented by a few hundred thousand distinct CDR3 sequences; around 82% of them were singletons. The ten largest clonotypes hold 35% to 50% of the sample. Expansion of CD8+CD57+ cells had been shown by flow cytometry in the patients chosen for sequencing. The source material was sorted CD4+, CD8+, or CD8+CD57+ T cells (not recorded which) from PBMCs. These receptors were obtained from a human donor with aplastic anemia.

The sample holds a few counts of this clonotype. The rearrangement uses TRBV7-6 and TRBJ2-5, with 7 bases fitting TRBD2. Germline assignment: CDR1 SGHVS and CDR2 FNYEAQ. The CDR3 sequence is 23 residues long. V trimming: 7 bases; J trimming: 4 bases; junction bases outside the gene matches: 36. The CDR3 DNA follows: TGTGCCAGCACCCTAGGGAGGGTCCCCTCTGGGGCCAACGTCCTGACTTGGGGAGAGACCCAGTACTTC. Its protein product is CASTLGRVPSGANVLTWGETQYF.

This clonotype was recorded once. V and J are TRBV5-6 and TRBJ2-3; no definite D call. Trimming took 4 bases from V and 4 from J, leaving 10 bases between them. The CDR3 length is 13 residues. Germline V CDR1 and CDR2: SGHDT, YYEEEE. The CDR3 loop is CASSVEIADTQYF. The CDR3 region has the DNA TGTGCCAGCAGCGTGGAGATTGCAGATACGCAGTATTTT. The entire variable domain, with the rest obtained from reference TRBV5-6 and TRBJ2-3, is as follows: DAGVTQSPTHLIKTRGQQVTLRCSPKSGHDTVSWYQQALGQGPQFIFQYYEEEERQRGNFPDRFSGHQFPNYSSELNVNALLLGDSALYLCASSVEIADTQYFGPGTRLTVL.

This rearrangement joins TRBV19 to TRBJ2-7, with a tentative D call TRBD1 (6 bases). The CDR3 contains 15 residues. The germline V and J ends were trimmed by 9 bases and 5 bases, with 23 bases remaining between them. Germline V gene data show CDR1 as LNHDA and CDR2 as SQIVND (reference sequence). This CDR3 is CASSLQPGVRDEQYF. CDR3 nucleotide sequence: TGTGCCAGCAGCCTCCAACCAGGGGTTCGGGACGAGCAGTACTTC.

Regarding this clonotype: Without the conserved terminal phenylalanine or tryptophan, this CDR3 likely stems from a read error. V gene TRBV15 combines with J gene TRBJ2-5; D is ambiguous. V was pared by 1 base and J by 8 bases, with 14 bases between. CDR1 and CDR2 from the germline V gene are LNHNV and YYDKDF (reference sequence). The CDR3 totals 14 residues. DNA for the CDR3: TGTGCCACCAGCAGAGGCAGCGAGAATGATACCCAGTACCTC. This codes for CATSRGSENDTQYL.

This clonotype was seen repeatedly, ten times or more. The chain's CDR3 is CASSFSDFYEQYV. Here the CDR3 DNA reads TGTGCCAGCAGCTTTTCGGACTTCTACGAGCAGTACGTC. The chain has TRBV11-2 and TRBJ2-7, with a weak D call TRBD2 (5 bases). Germline V gives CDR1 SGHAT, CDR2 FQNNGV. The V gene lost 3 bases and the J gene lost 3 bases, with 9 bases spanning the gap. This CDR3 contains 13 residues.

This chain connects TRBV7-9 to TRBJ2-7, with D perhaps matching TRBD2 (5 bases). The CDR3 totals 15 residues. The V end was cut by 5 bases, the J end by 11 bases, with 25 bases between. Germline V lookup: CDR1 SEHNR, CDR2 FQNEAQ (reference sequence). The CDR3 is CASSELRSGRCDEYF. CDR3 nucleotides: TGTGCCAGCAGCGAGCTAAGAAGCGGACGGTGCGATGAGTACTTC. Full variable domain (remainder filled in from reference TRBV7-9 and TRBJ2-7): DTGVSQNPRHKITKRGQNVTFRCDPISEHNRLYWYRQTLGQGPEFLTYFQNEAQLEKSRLLSDRFSAERPKGSFSTLEIQRTEQGDSAMYLCASSELRSGRCDEYFGPGTRLTVT.

This clonotype was counted a few times. The V gene is TRBV15, the J gene TRBJ2-3, with D tentatively TRBD2 (5 bases). Gene TRBJ2-7 matches the end of the DNA better, so the J call may be wrong. Germline loops: CDR1 LNHNV, CDR2 YYDKDF (reference sequence). This CDR3 has 14 residues. CDR3 region: CATSGRGRAYTQYF. The CDR3 bases are TGTGCCACCAGCGGCCGGGGTCGCGCATATACGCAGTACTTC.

V is TRBV7-7 and J is TRBJ2-5; maybe TRBD2 (7 bases). In germline, CDR1 is SSHAT, CDR2 FNYEAQ (reference sequence). The ends were cut back, 11 bases at V and 5 bases at J, with 15 bases in the middle. The CDR3 loop spans 12 amino acids. The CDR3 protein is CAVGGGAETQYF. CDR3 DNA sequence: TGTGCCGTGGGTGGGGGGGCGGAGACCCAGTACTTC.

The V call is TRBV7-6, the J call TRBJ2-2, with D possibly called TRBD1 or TRBD2 (6 bases each). Between the trimmed V and J ends, which lost 8 bases and 17 bases, there was a span of 30 bases. This CDR3 has 15 amino acids. Germline-derived CDR1 and CDR2 are SGHVS and FNYEAQ. The DNA of the CDR3 is TGTGCCAGCGGGGACGGGGGCACAGATACGCGGTATTTTTTTTTT. This translates into CASGDGGTDTRYFFF.

V gene TRBV10-3 combines with J gene TRBJ1-6; 7 nucleotides align to TRBD1. V lost 2 bases to trimming and J lost 14 bases; unmatched junction nucleotides: 15. The V gene's germline CDR1 is ENHRY and CDR2 SYGVKD. CDR3 length: 16 residues. CDR3 nucleotides: TGTGCCATCAGTGAGGCAGGGGGAGTGGGTGCGTCAGCCCTCCACTTT. It is translated as CAISEAGGVGASALHF.

As concerns this clonotype: At one end, the junction sequence differs from germline, possibly due to a read error. This rearrangement joins TRBV5-6 to TRBJ2-4; D is unresolved. Per the germline V gene, CDR1 is SGHDT and CDR2 is YYEEEE. CDR3 length equals 12 residues. Here the CDR3 reads CASGATGNTQYF. In DNA form, the CDR3 reads TGTGCCAGCGGAGCAACTGGGAACACTCAGTACTTC.

The chain combines TRBV2 with TRBJ2-7; D remains ambiguous. The CDR3 spans 13 residues. Germline V gene lookup returns CDR1 SNHLY and CDR2 FYNNEI. Trimming removed 4 bases at V and 4 bases at J, with 11 bases between. CDR3: CASSVQNGYEQYF. In DNA form, the CDR3 reads TGTGCCAGCAGTGTACAGAATGGGTACGAGCAGTACTTC.

The rearrangement links TRBV9 to TRBJ2-3, with D possibly matching TRBD2 (5 bases). V was clipped by 4 bases and J by 7 bases, with 16 bases between them. CDR1 is SGDLS and CDR2 is YYNGEE in the germline V gene. This CDR3 comprises 14 residues. The CDR3 DNA is TGTGCCAGCAGCCCAGAGGGTATTTTGAATACGCAGTATTTT. Amino acids: CASSPEGILNTQYF.

This rearrangement joins TRBV7-3 to TRBJ2-7; D is uncertain. In germline, CDR1 is SGHTA, CDR2 FQGTGA. With 3 bases removed from V and 1 base from J, the gap between germline ends came to 22 bases. The CDR3 is made up of 18 amino acids. CDR3 protein: CASSFPPGAATLSYEQYV. CDR3 coding DNA: TGTGCCAGCAGCTTTCCGCCAGGCGCGGCAACCCTTTCCTACGAGCAGTACGTC.

This clonotype was picked up one time. An end of the junction differs from the germline gene, which may be a read error. Written as DNA, the CDR3 is TGTGCCATCAGTGAGCAGGAGAGGAGCTACGACCAATACTTT. It translates to CAISEQERSYDQYF. This chain connects TRBV10-3 to TRBJ2-7; D is undetermined. The germline V gene encodes CDR1 ENHRY and CDR2 SYGVKD. This CDR3 comprises 14 residues.

The gene calls are TRBV7-8 and TRBJ2-7, with 7 bases lining up with TRBD2. Germline CDR1 and CDR2: SGHVS and FQNEAQ. The CDR3 runs 18 residues. The V gene end was trimmed by 3 bases and the J gene end by 3 bases; junction bases not matched to a gene: 17. The CDR3 here is CASSFPGGRATQYYEQYV. DNA of the CDR3: TGTGCCAGCAGCTTTCCGGGAGGCCGCGCTACCCAGTACTACGAGCAGTACGTC.

As to this clonotype: One end of the junction varies from germline; a read error may be responsible. Here the CDR3 reads CAGSFHPNGTPFF. Here the CDR3 DNA reads TGTGCCGGCAGCTTTCATCCCAACGGGACGCCCTTTTTT. The V call is TRBV7-8, the J call TRBJ2-3, with D tentatively TRBD1 or TRBD2 (5 bases each). Germline CDR1 SGHVS, CDR2 FQNEAQ. The CDR3 loop spans 13 amino acids. The full variable domain, in which reference TRBV7-8 and TRBJ2-3 provide the parts outside the CDR3, is GAGVSQSPRYKVAKRGQDVALRCDPISGHVSLFWYQQALGQGPEFLTYFQNEAQLDKSGLPSDRFFAERPEGSVSTLKIQRTQQEDSAVYLCAGSFHPNGTPFFGPGTRLTVL.

To note about this clonotype: A junction end diverges from the germline sequence, so it may reflect a read error. The chain uses TRBV7-4 and TRBJ2-3; D perhaps matches TRBD2 (5 bases). Germline lookup yields CDR1 SGHVT and CDR2 SQSDAQ. The CDR3 consists of 12 residues. In DNA, the CDR3 is TGCGCCATAAGCGGAGGTCCCGATACGCAGTATTTT. Translating it yields CAISGGPDTQYF.

This chain uses TRBV7-3 with TRBJ1-1, with 8 bases identical to TRBD2. Judging by the DNA end, TRBJ2-5 fits better; the J call may be wrong. CDR3 length: 15 residues. Per germline, CDR1 SGHTA and CDR2 FQGTGA. CDR3 bases: TGTGCCAGCAGTTTTAGCGGGACTCGGGGAGAGGACCAGTACTTC. This gives the protein CASSFSGTRGEDQYF.

The chain joins TRBV15 to TRBJ2-1, with D perhaps matching TRBD1 or TRBD2 (5 bases each). This CDR3 contains 12 residues. V was cut by 5 bases and J by 8 bases, with 10 bases left in between. Germline lookup yields CDR1 LNHNV and CDR2 YYDKDF (reference sequence). In DNA form, the CDR3 reads TGTGCCACCAGCGTTCAGGGAGATGAGCAGTTCTTC. Protein product: CATSVQGDEQFF.

The chain links TRBV19 to TRBJ2-5; D is unclear. The CDR3 length is 15 residues. The V end was cut by 9 bases, the J end by 5 bases, with 22 bases between. Germline V lookup: CDR1 LNHDA, CDR2 SQIVND (reference sequence). The CDR3 sequence: CASSPSRTPPETQYF. In DNA, the CDR3 is TGTGCCAGCAGCCCCAGCAGGACCCCCCCCGAGACCCAGTACTTC.

Comments on this clonotype: Germline and junction disagree at one end, which may indicate a read error. This chain uses TRBV2 with TRBJ2-5; TRBD2 is a possible D gene (6 bases). Germline assignment: CDR1 SNHLY and CDR2 FYNNEI. The CDR3 is 15 amino acids. CDR3 sequence: CASREWGTCRQTQYF. The CDR3 DNA reads as TGTGCCAGCAGGGAATGGGGGACTTGTAGACAGACTCAGTACTTC.

The chain is built from TRBV7-4 and TRBJ2-1, with TRBD2 matching 14 bases. The CDR3 length is 15 residues. Trimming took 4 bases from V and 16 from J; bases not matched to a gene: 12. Per germline, CDR1 SGHVT and CDR2 SQSDAQ. This CDR3 reads CASSSRRGGTSGSFF. The CDR3 DNA sequence: TGTGCCAGCAGCTCGAGGCGGGGCGGGACTAGCGGGAGTTTCTTC.

The CDR3 here is CASSWGQGLDYGYTF. The CDR3 DNA is TGTGCCAGCAGCTGGGGACAGGGCTTGGACTATGGCTACACCTTC. The J gene is TRBJ1-2, the V gene TRBV7-8; 9 bases align to TRBD1. The length of the CDR3 is 15 residues. The junction had 6 bases not matched to a gene; V was cut back by 4 bases and J by 3 bases. Germline lookup yields CDR1 SGHVS and CDR2 FQNEAQ.

The V gene is TRBV9, the J gene TRBJ1-5; D is uncertain. Germline CDR1 and CDR2: SGDLS and YYNGEE. This CDR3 is built from 14 residues. V was shortened by 5 bases and J by 14 bases, with 23 bases between the two germline ends. CDR3 sequence reads: CASSESYSNQHKHF. The CDR3 nucleotides are TGTGCCAGCAGTGAGTCGTATAGCAATCAACATAAGCATTTT.

The chain has TRBV5-1 and TRBJ1-2, with 8 bases lining up with TRBD1. The CDR3 covers 14 residues. J lost 7 bases, V lost 3 bases, and 8 bases had no gene match. In germline, CDR1 is SGHRS, CDR2 YFSETQ. CDR3 coding DNA: TGCGCCAGCAGCTCAAACAGGGGGAATTCTGGCTACACCTTC. Protein product: CASSSNRGNSGYTF.

Points on this clonotype: The limits of the CDR3 on the DNA are not certain, so only TCRdb's listed CDR3 is given. The rearrangement uses TRBV9 and TRBJ2-3; TRBD2, the D gene given by the table, was not confirmed from the DNA. Per germline, CDR1 SGDLS and CDR2 YYNGEE. 14 amino acids form the CDR3, both terminal residues included. The CDR3 here is CASSVGAGTNNEYF.

About this clonotype itself: At one of its ends the junction is not consistent with the germline gene, which may arise from a read error. V gene TRBV7-9 combines with J gene TRBJ2-3, with 10 nucleotides matching TRBD2. This CDR3 region has 14 residues. Germline V gene lookup returns CDR1 SEHNR and CDR2 FQNEAQ (reference sequence). CDR3 amino acids: CASSSSGRADEQFF. For the CDR3, the DNA is TGCGCCAGCAGCTCAAGCGGGAGGGCGGATGAGCAGTTCTTT. The full variable domain, rest sourced from reference TRBV7-9 and TRBJ2-3, is DTGVSQNPRHKITKRGQNVTFRCDPISEHNRLYWYRQTLGQGPEFLTYFQNEAQLEKSRLLSDRFSAERPKGSFSTLEIQRTEQGDSAMYLCASSSSGRADEQFFGPGTRLTVL.

V and J are TRBV7-6 and TRBJ2-2, with 9 bases aligning to TRBD1. Germline CDR1 is SGHVS and CDR2 is FNYEAQ. The CDR3 has 16 amino acids. J lost 14 bases, V lost 4 bases, and 17 bases had no gene match. CDR3 protein: CASSSHRGLTPLHLFF. The CDR3 DNA reads as TGTGCCAGCAGCTCTCACAGGGGGCTAACACCCCTCCACCTGTTTTTT.